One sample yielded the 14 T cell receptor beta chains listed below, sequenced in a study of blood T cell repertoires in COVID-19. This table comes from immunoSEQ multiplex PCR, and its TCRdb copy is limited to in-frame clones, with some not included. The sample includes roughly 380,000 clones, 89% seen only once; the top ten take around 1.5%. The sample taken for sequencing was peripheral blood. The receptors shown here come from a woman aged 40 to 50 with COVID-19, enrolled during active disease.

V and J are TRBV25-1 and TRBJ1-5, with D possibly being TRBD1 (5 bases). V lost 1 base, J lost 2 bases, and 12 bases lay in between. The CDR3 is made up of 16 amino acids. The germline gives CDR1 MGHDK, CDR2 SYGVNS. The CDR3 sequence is CASSESGGVGNQPQHF. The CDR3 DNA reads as TGTGCCAGCAGTGAATCTGGGGGGGTAGGCAATCAGCCCCAGCATTTT. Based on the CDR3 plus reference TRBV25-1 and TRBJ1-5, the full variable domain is EADIYQTPRYLVIGTGKKITLECSQTMGHDKMYWYQQDPGMELHLIHYSYGVNSTEKGDLSSESTVSRIRTEHFPLTLESARPSHTSQYLCASSESGGVGNQPQHFGDGTRLSIL.

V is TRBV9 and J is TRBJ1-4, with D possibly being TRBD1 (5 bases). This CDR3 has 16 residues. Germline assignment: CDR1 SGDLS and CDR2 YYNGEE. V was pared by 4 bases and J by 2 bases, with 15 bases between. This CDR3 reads CASSSQHGGTNEKLFF. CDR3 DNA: TGTGCCAGCAGCTCCCAACACGGGGGTACTAATGAAAAACTGTTTTTT.

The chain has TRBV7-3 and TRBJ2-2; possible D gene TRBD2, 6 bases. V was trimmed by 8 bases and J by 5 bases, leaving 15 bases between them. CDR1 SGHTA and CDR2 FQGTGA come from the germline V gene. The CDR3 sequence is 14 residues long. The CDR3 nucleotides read TGTGCCAGCCGGCAGGCGGCGGGAACCGGGGAGCTGTTTTTT. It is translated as CASRQAAGTGELFF.

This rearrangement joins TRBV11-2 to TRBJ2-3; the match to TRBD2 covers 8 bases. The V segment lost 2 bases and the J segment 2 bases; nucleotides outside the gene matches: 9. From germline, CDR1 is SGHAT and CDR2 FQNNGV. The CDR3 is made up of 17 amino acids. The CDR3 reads CASSLIHGRVLTDTQYF. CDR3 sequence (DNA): TGTGCCAGCAGCTTAATTCACGGGAGGGTTCTCACAGATACGCAGTATTTT. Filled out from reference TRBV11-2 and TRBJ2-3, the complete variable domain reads EAGVAQSPRYKIIEKRQSVAFWCNPISGHATLYWYQQILGQGPKLLIQFQNNGVVDDSQLPKDRFSAERLKGVDSTLKIQPAKLEDSAVYLCASSLIHGRVLTDTQYFGPGTRLTVL.

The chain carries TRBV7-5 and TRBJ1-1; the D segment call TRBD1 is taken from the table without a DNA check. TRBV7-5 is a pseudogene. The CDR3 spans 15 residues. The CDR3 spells CARSPARDKGTEAFF. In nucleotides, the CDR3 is TGTGCCAGAAGCCCCGCCCGGGACAAGGGAACTGAAGCTTTCTTT.

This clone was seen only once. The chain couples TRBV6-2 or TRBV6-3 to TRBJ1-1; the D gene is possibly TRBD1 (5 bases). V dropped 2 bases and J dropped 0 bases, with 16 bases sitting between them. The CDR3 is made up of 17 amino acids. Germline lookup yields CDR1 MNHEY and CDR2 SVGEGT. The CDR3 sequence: CASSYDLGLGVNTEAFF. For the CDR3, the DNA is TGTGCCAGCAGTTACGACTTGGGGTTAGGGGTGAACACTGAAGCTTTCTTT.

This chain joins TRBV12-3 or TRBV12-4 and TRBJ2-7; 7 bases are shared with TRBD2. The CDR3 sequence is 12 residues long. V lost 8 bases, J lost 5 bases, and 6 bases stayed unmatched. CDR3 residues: CASGSLADEQYF. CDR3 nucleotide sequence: TGTGCCAGCGGGAGTCTAGCGGACGAGCAGTACTTC.

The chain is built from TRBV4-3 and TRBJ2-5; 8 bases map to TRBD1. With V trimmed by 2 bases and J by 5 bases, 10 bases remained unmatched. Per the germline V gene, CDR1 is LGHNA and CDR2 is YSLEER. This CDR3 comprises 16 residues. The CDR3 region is CASSQTRVRQGETQYF. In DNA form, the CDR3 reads TGCGCCAGCAGCCAAACCCGTGTACGACAGGGGGAGACCCAGTACTTC.

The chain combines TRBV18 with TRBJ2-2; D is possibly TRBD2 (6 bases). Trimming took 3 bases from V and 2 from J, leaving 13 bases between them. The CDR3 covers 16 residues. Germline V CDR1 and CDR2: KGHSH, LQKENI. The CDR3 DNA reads TGTGCCAGCTCACCCTCTTCTAGCGTCAACACCGGGGAGCTGTTTTTT. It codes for CASSPSSSVNTGELFF.

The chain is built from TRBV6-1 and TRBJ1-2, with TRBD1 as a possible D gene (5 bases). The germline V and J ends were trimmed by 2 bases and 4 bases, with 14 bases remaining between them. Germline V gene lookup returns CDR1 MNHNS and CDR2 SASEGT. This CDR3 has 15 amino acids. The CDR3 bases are TGTGCCAGCAGTGAACGGCAGGGATCTATCTATGGCTACACCTTC. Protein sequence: CASSERQGSIYGYTF.

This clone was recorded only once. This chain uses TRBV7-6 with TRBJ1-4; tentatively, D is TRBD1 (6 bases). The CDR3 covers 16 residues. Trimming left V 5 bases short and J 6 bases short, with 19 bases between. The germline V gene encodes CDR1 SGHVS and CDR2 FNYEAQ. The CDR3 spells CASSPSMRTAHEKLFF. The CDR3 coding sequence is TGTGCCAGCAGCCCTAGTATGAGGACAGCACATGAAAAACTGTTTTTT.

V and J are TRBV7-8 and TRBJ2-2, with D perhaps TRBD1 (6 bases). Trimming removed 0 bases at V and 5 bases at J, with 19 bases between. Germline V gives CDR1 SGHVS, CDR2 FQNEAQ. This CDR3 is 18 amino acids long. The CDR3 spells CASSLADRGTPGTGELFF. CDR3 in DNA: TGTGCCAGCAGCTTAGCGGACAGAGGCACCCCAGGGACCGGGGAGCTGTTTTTT.

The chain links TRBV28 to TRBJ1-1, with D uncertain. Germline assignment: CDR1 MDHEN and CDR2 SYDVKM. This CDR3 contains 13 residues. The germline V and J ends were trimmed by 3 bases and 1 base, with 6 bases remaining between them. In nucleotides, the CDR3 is TGTGCCAGCAGTTTTGGCAGGAACACTGAAGCTTTCTTT. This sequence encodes CASSFGRNTEAFF.

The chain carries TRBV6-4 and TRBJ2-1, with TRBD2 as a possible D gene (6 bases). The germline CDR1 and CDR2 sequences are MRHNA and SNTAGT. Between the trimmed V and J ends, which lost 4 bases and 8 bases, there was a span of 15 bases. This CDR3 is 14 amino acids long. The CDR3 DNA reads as TGTGCCAGCAGTGCACTAGCAGTAAACGATGAGCAGTTCTTC. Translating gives CASSALAVNDEQFF.